This TCR beta chain is from a study of shared clonotypes between healthy human individuals (dated by TCRdb to 2018 to 2020). In the study overall: Two women and a few men aged 18 to 49 years were included in the cohort. Leukapheresis yielded between about 0.94 and 8.9 billion PBMCs per donor. Per donor, three plates each were used for CD4 naive and CD4 memory, two for CD8 naive, and one for CD8 memory. Libraries were prepared and TCR repertoires were sequenced by different laboratories using diverse techniques, in order to increase sequencing depth and limit assay-specific biases. The study deeply sequenced blood TCR repertoires of about 5 healthy adults to estimate repertoire size and the extent of clonotype sharing between individuals.

Taken from cysteine to phenylalanine, the CDR3 has 12 residues. Only the CDR3 region is kept as DNA, spanning 36 bases read in frame from base 1. As encoded in the germline V gene (reference sequence), CDR1 is MNHNY while CDR2 is SVGAGI. Trimming removed 7 bases from V and 6 bases from J; the gene matches leave 4 bases unexplained. Using the deep immunoSEQ assay, TCR CDR3 regions were amplified from genomic DNA by multiplex PCR. Genomic DNA extracted from each cell subset was distributed evenly over all wells of several immunoSEQ 96-well plates, and each plate served as one replicate. Each replicate PCR for sorted subsets received about 180 ng genomic DNA, equal to about 30,000 T cell genomes. Purified libraries were quantified with a Qubit 3.0 fluorometer, sized on a Bioanalyzer 2100, and re-quantified with the KAPA Library Quantification kit. Each immunoSEQ 96-well plate was sequenced on its own single-read 150-cycle Illumina NextSeq 550 flow cell. The authors' pipeline ran thus. The immunoSEQ output contained only junctional sequences without quality scores, so filtering could not match that applied to full-length reads. Sequences were annotated with PyIR, a Python wrapper for IgBLAST v1.9, using IMGT germline references to assign V/J genes and CDR3. Reads were removed for weak V/J assignments (E-value above 1e-6), missing CDR3, stop codons, out-of-frame junctions, or ambiguous translated residues. V3J clonotypes were defined as sequences sharing an identical inferred V gene, J gene, and CDR3 amino acid sequence. To compute the percentage overlap between repertoires, the number of shared unique clonotypes was divided by the size of the smaller repertoire. Richness of each repertoire was evaluated using RTK rarefaction, the Chao1 estimator, and Recon v2.1 estimates of unobserved clonotypes. OLGA was used to compute generation probabilities for all TCRbeta clonotypes that the gDNA method yielded from a handful of donors. Entries here come from immuneACCESS through TCRdb and include only in-frame sequences with V and J called. Some clones fail to appear in such tables; in the studies checked, an unresolved V gene covers under half of the shortfall, and the cause of the remainder is unknown. That table furnishes V, J and clone size, whereas the DNA furnished D and trimming. This sample has over 95,000 clones in its table, and 68% of those were observed once. The ten most abundant clones make up under 25% of the sample.

The donors were healthy, HIV-negative adults who had no recently reported acute infections or vaccinations. Only Caucasian adults living in Nashville, Tennessee, USA were represented among the donors. CD8 memory samples consisted of magnetically selected CD45RO+ cells combined with CCR7-negative CD45RA+ effector memory (TemRA) cells. After blood collection by leukapheresis, PBMCs were isolated using Ficoll-Histopaque density gradient centrifugation and then cryopreserved in the vapor phase of liquid nitrogen. Purity and quantity of every magnetically sorted T cell population were checked by analytical flow cytometry. Each sorted fraction had its genomic DNA isolated and then quantified by UV absorbance on a Nanodrop 2000c. On this clone: Its target antigen remains unknown. Base-call qualities are not available, and no considerably larger clone is one nucleotide away.

The research as a whole found: Only blood was sampled, and tissue TCR repertoires likely differ from those in blood. When several donors were compared, the shared fraction of clonotypes was about 5.2% for naive CD4, over 3% for naive CD8, 2% to 2.5% for memory CD4, and less than 0.45% for memory CD8. The genetic and exposure-history diversity represented was limited by the small number of donors. Naive subsets generally had larger estimated clonotype richness than memory subsets did. Higher generation probabilities were observed for clonotypes shared by all four sorted-subset donors than for non-shared clonotypes. Incomplete sequencing was indicated by rarefaction of sorted-subset datasets, despite the large sequencing depth. Based on pairwise subsampling, the degree of clonotype sharing among donors was expected to be affected by sequencing depth.

The chain is assembled from TRBV6-6 and TRBJ1-2, with 8 central nucleotides matching TRBD1. The material sequenced was memory CD8+ T cells sorted from blood. Read against the paper, the sample's cell subset or site label means: CD45RO+ cells pooled with CCR7-negative TemRA cells. This receptor was obtained from a woman aged 25 to 39 in good health. CDR3 loop: CASTDRGDGYTF. The nucleotide sequence reads as follows: TGTGCCAGCACCGACAGGGGTGATGGCTACACCTTC.